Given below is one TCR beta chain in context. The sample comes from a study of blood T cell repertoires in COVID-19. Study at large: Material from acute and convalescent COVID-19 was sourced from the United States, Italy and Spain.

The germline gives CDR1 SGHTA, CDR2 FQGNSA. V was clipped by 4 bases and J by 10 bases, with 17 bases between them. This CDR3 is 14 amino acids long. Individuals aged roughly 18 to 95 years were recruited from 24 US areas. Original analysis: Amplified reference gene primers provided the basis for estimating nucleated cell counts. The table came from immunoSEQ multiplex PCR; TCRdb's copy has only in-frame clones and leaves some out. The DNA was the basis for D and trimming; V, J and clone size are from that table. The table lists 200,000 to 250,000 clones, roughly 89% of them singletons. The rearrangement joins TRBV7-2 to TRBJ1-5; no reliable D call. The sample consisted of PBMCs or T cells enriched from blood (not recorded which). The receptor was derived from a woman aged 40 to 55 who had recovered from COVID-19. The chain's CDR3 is CASSSPGTPGPQHF. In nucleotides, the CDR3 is TGTGCCAGCAGCTCCCCGGGCACGCCGGGACCCCAGCATTTT. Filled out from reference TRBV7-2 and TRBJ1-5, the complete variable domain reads GAGVSQSPSNKVTEKGKDVELRCDPISGHTALYWYRQSLGQGLEFLIYFQGNSAPDKSGLPSDRFSAERTGGSVSTLTIQRTQQEDSAVYLCASSSPGTPGPQHFGDGTRLSIL.